This T cell receptor beta chain was identified in a study of identifying expanded T cells in peripheral blood (dated by TCRdb to the late 2010s). Regarding the research as a whole: Separate aliquots of the same genomic DNA pool were sequenced to produce technical replicates, and four replicates were compared in pairs. Results the study describes overall, beyond this receptor: Variance in clone template counts between roughly 2-week samples significantly increased with total template count across all healthy donors. The authors expected that biological variance in healthy repertoires might rise further over much longer intervals, such as months to years. The binomial model flagged approximately 1.1 differentially abundant clones between technical replicates but 15 to 17 over approximately 2 weeks and about 19 over approximately four weeks. The beta-binomial model significantly reduced the number of clones called differentially abundant and the false-positive rate across all healthy-donor time intervals.

Of note for this clone: It lacks a known antigen. Base qualities are not at hand, and no much larger clone is one base apart.

No immune events such as infections were documented for the healthy donors during the collection period. To calibrate time-dependent variance in a beta-binomial model of T-cell clone differential abundance, blood repertoires from healthy donors were used as a training cohort. The training cohort included 10 or so healthy donors, of whom 3 were female and 7 were male. Donor ages ranged from 29 to 64 years, with an average of around 45 years. Whole blood, obtained from a commercial supplier, was collected from each healthy donor at three time points spaced two weeks apart. For immunosequencing, genomic DNA was extracted from whole blood that had not been sorted. CDR1 and CDR2 were assigned from the germline V gene (reference sequence) as MNHEY and SMNVEV. The germline ends are 6 bases apart after V is trimmed by 3 bases and J by 6 bases. The CDR3 runs 13 amino acids, cysteine and phenylalanine included. Just CDR3 DNA is preserved here, 39 bases in frame from base 1.

The immunoSEQ Assay, which uses bias-controlled multiplex PCR amplification of genomic DNA, was used to profile TCRbeta CDR3 regions. In the original analysis: To quantify the absolute abundance of each unique TCRbeta CDR3 region, the sequences were collapsed and filtered. Differential abundance was tested with two models: a binomial (Fisher-equivalent) model and a beta-binomial model that adds time-dependent variance fitted from healthy donors. Clones with fewer than 5 combined templates were excluded, and clones with Benjamini-Hochberg FDR below 0.01 were called differentially abundant. The form v = (b*log(k)+a)^2 was used to model beta-binomial variance as a function of total template count across the two samples. TCRdb stores this immuneACCESS table with in-frame sequences only. Part of the clones is absent; in the studies checked, under half of the shortfall reflects unresolved V genes, and no reason is known for the rest. From that table come the V and J calls and clone size; the DNA was used to work out D and trimming. For this sample there are about 110,000 clones; around 90% appear just once. About 7.7% of the sample is taken by the ten largest.

In this chain, TRBV27 is recombined with TRBJ1-6; no D segment can be confidently identified. The source of this sequence is a person aged 18-69 years in good health. The sample comprised blood. The nucleotides read TGTGCCAGCAGTTTCTTTCCTAATTCACCCCTCCACTTT. Its protein reads: CASSFFPNSPLHF.